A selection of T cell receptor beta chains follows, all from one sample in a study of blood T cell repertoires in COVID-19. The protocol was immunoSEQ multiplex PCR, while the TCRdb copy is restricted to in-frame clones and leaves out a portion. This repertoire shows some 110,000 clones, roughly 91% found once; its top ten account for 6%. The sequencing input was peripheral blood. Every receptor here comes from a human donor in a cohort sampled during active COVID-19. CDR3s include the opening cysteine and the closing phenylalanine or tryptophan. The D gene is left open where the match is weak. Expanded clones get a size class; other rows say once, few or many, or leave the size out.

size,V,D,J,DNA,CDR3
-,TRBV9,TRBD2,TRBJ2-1,TGTGCCAGCAGCGAGGGAGGTCTAGCGGGAGCTTATGAGCAGTTCTTC,CASSEGGLAGAYEQFF
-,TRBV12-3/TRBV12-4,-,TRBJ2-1,TGTGCCAGCAGCCGTGACAGGTGGGATGAGCAGTTCTTC,CASSRDRWDEQFF
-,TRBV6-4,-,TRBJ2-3,TGTGCCAGCAGTGACCCCACCGGGGCGCAGTATTTT,CASSDPTGAQYF
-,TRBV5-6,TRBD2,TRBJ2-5,TGTGCCAGCAGCACCCCCCCTGGGGGGGAAAAGACCCAGTACTTC,CASSTPPGGEKTQYF
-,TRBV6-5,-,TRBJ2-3,TGTGCCAGCAGTTCCCGCGGAGATACGCAGTATTTT,CASSSRGDTQYF
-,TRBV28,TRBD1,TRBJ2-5,TGTGCCAGCACCCTAAGGACAGGGGGCATAGGAGAGACCCAGTACTTC,CASTLRTGGIGETQYF
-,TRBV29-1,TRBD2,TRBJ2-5,TGCAGCGTTTCAGGGTCGGGAGGGCCAGTTAAGGAGACCCAGTACTTC,CSVSGSGGPVKETQYF
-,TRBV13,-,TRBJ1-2,TGTGCCAGCAGCCCGGGACACGCTAACTATGGCTACACCTTC,CASSPGHANYGYTF
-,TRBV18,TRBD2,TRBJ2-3,TGTGCCAGCTCATCGATCAACAACCTCAGACTAGCGGGGGGTGATACGCAGTATTTT,CASSSINNLRLAGGDTQYF
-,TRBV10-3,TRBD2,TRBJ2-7,TGTGCCATCAGTGAGTCGTTGGGCGGGAGCTCCTACGAGCAGTACTTC,CAISESLGGSSYEQYF
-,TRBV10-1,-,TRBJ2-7,TGCGCCAGCTCTAACCCCAAGAGCGAGCAGTACTTC,CASSNPKSEQYF
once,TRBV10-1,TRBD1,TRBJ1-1,TGCGCCAGCAGTGAGTATCCTGACAGGGTTCGAGCTTTCTTT,CASSEYPDRVRAFF
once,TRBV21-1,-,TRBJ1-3,TGTGCCAGCAGCAAAGTGGCCGGGACTCCCCTCTCTGGAAACACCATATATTTT,CASSKVAGTPLSGNTIYF
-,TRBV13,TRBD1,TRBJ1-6,TGTGCCAGCAGTCCCGGGACAGGTCTTTCACCCCTCCACTTT,CASSPGTGLSPLHF
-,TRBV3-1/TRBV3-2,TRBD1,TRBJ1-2,TGTGCCAGCAGCCCATCGGACAGGGACGGGTATGGCTACACCTTC,CASSPSDRDGYGYTF
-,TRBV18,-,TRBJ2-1,TGTGCCAGCTCACCCGGACTAACCCACTACAATGAGCAGTTCTTC,CASSPGLTHYNEQFF
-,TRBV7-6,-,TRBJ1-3,TGTGCCAGCAGAGCTACAGGGAGCTCTGGAAACACCATATATTTT,CASRATGSSGNTIYF
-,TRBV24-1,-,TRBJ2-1,TGTGCCACCAGTGATATGGAGGGACTGAAGATCTTC,CATSDMEGLKIF
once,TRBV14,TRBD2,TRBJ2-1,TGTGCCAGCAGCCCATGGGCAGGGAGTAGTCGGGAGGCCCGATCCAATGAGCAGTTCTTC,CASSPWAGSSREARSNEQFF
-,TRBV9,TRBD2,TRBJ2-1,TGTGCCAGCAGCCCGACTAGCGGGGGGTATAGTGGGCAGTTCTTC,CASSPTSGGYSGQFF
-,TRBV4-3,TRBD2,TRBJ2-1,TGCGCCAGCTCATGGACTAGCCCCTACAATGAGCAGTTCTTC,CASSWTSPYNEQFF
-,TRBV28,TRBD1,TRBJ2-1,TGTGCCAGCAGTCCCTCCGGGACAGGGGGTTACAATGAGCAGTTCTTC,CASSPSGTGGYNEQFF
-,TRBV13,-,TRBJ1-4,TGTGCCAGCAGCCCCAAGAGAGGGGGATATGGTGAAAAACTGTTTTTT,CASSPKRGGYGEKLFF
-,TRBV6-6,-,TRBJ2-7,TGTGCCAGCAGTTATACGCGGGATTACGAGCAGTACTTC,CASSYTRDYEQYF
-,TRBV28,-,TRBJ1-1,TGTGCCAGCAGTTTAGGGCGGGTGGGCACTGAAGCTTTCTTT,CASSLGRVGTEAFF
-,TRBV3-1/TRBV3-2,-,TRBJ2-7,TGTGCCAGCAGCTCCAGATTTGGGGCGGACACAACCCACTACGAGCAGTACTTC,CASSSRFGADTTHYEQYF
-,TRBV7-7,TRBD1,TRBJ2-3,TGTGCTAGCAGCCCGACGGTACAGGGGATACATACGCAGTATTTT,CASSPTVQGIHTQYF
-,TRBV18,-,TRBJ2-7,TGTGCCAGCCGAGGGCAGACCTACGAGCAGTACTTC,CASRGQTYEQYF
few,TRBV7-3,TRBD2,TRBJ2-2,TGTGCCAGCAGCTTAATAGGCGGACTAGAGGGAACCGGGGAGCTGTTTTTT,CASSLIGGLEGTGELFF
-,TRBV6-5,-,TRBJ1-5,TGTGCCAGCCAACTAATGAACAGGGATGATCAGCCCCAGCATTTT,CASQLMNRDDQPQHF
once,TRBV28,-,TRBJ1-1,TGTGCCAGCTCCATCAGCGAGATTGAAGCTTTCTTT,CASSISEIEAFF
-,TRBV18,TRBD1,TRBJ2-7,TGTGCCAGCTCAGCTACAGGGGGTTCCGAGCAGTACTTC,CASSATGGSEQYF
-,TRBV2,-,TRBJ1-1,TGTGCCAGCAGGTTCAGGATGAACACTGAAGCTTTCTTT,CASRFRMNTEAFF
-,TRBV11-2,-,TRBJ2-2,TGTGCCAGCAACTCTGGGGGGTGGTATGGCGGGGAGCTGTTTTTT,CASNSGGWYGGELFF